This T cell receptor beta chain is from a study of OX40 agonist ivuxolimab in advanced cancers. The junction had 7 bases not matched to a gene; V was cut back by 4 bases and J by 5 bases. Germline-derived CDR1 and CDR2 are MNHEY and SVGAGI. The CDR3 has 15 amino acids. Clones were sequenced by immunoSEQ multiplex PCR, and TCRdb holds only the in-frame ones, with some missing. The sample holds more than 55,000 clones, 75% to 95% seen once. Study-wide results and limits: Patients with a partial response at 0.1-3.0 mg/kg had among the lowest clonal expansion.

Concerning this clone: Its specificity is not known.

This rearrangement joins TRBV6-5 to TRBJ2-7; 11 bases align to TRBD1. The TCR sequence derives from an adult with an advanced solid tumor such as melanoma, head and neck, liver or kidney cancer. The material sequenced was CD4+ or CD8+ T cells sorted from blood, taken in a trial of the OX40 agonist ivuxolimab. The CDR3 nucleotides read TGTGCCAGCAGTTCCTGGACAGGGGGCTGGAACGAGCAGTACTTC. It translates to CASSSWTGGWNEQYF.